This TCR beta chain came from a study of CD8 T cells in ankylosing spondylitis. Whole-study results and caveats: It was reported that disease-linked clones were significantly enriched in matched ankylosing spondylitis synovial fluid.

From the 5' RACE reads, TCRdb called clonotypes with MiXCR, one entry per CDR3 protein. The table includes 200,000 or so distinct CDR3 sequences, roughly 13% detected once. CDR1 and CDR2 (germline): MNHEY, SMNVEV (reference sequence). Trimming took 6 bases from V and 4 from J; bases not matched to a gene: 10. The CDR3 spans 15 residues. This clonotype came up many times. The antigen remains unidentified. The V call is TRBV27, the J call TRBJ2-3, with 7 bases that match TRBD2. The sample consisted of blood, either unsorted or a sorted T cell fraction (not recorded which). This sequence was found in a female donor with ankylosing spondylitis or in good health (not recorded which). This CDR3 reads CASRTFAGVADTQYF. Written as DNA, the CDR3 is TGTGCCAGCAGAACCTTCGCGGGAGTGGCAGATACGCAGTATTTT.